The clone carrying this TCR beta chain was seen only a few times. Its cognate antigen is unknown. This specimen belongs to a study of T cell repertoires in cytomegalovirus infection. Study details: Matching HLA type, along with CMV infection, was indicated by public TCR beta signatures.

Each CDR3 protein is one row after TCRdb ran MiXCR on the reads. The sample holds tens of thousands of distinct CDR3 sequences, around 3.8% seen once. Overall study results and limits: The study found HLA-C-restricted CMV-specific TCR beta clonotypes dominating the ex vivo response. Totalled public TCR beta family frequency picked out people who carried CMV plus the relevant HLA.

This CDR3 comprises 17 residues. V gave up 1 base and J gave up 2 bases; unmatched junction bases: 7. The germline V gene has CDR1 SGHTA and CDR2 FQGNSA. The TCR comes from a human donor in good health (CMV status not recorded). Some clones in this sample may be carry-over from other donors' samples. The sample consisted of PBMCs. This sequence joins TRBV7-2 and TRBJ1-4; 7 bases are a match to TRBD1. In DNA form, the CDR3 reads TGTGCCAGCAGCTTAGGGCCAGGGGGTTCGACTAATGAAAAACTGTTTTTT. As protein: CASSLGPGGSTNEKLFF.